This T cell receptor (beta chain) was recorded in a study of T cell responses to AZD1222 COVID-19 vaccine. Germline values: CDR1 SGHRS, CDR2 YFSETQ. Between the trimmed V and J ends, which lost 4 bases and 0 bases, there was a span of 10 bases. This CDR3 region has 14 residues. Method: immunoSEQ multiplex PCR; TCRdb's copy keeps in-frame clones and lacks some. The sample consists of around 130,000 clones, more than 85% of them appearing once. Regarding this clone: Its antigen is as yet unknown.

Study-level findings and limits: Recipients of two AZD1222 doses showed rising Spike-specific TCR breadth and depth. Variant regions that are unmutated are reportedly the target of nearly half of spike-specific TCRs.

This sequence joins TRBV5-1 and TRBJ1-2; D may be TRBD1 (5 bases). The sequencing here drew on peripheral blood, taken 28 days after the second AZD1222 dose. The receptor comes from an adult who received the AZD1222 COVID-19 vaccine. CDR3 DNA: TGCGCCAGCAGCCGGGACCCCGCTAACTATGGCTACACCTTC. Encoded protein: CASSRDPANYGYTF. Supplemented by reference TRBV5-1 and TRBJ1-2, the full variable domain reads KAGVTQTPRYLIKTRGQQVTLSCSPISGHRSVSWYQQTPGQGLQFLFEYFSETQRNKGNFPGRFSGRQFSNSRSEMNVSTLELGDSALYLCASSRDPANYGYTFGSGTRLTVV.